Sequencing of this TCR beta chain was carried out in a study of pediatric ulcerative colitis (dated by TCRdb to between 2018 and 2020). A note on the overall study: From under 10 newly diagnosed, treatment-naive pediatric ulcerative colitis patients and a few non-IBD control children, paired blood and rectal samples were collected. What the authors observed across the whole study: Significantly higher autologous blood-rectal clonal overlap was found in ulcerative colitis patients than in controls, which suggested increased T cell trafficking to inflamed tissue. T cells from blood may have been included in the rectal pinch biopsies, particularly in patients with overt colitis. Rectal repertoire features separated controls, mild-moderate and acute severe colitis patients; acute severe colitis showed reduced rectal diversity due to clonal expansions. Two rectal CDR3 clonotypes were detected in all ulcerative colitis patients and were not detected in any of the controls. Only a handful of individuals were included in the healthy control group, which was small. For technical reasons, the blood samples of a couple of patients yielded substantially fewer templates, so those samples were excluded from the blood-rectal overlap analysis. Because repertoires were derived from total lymphocyte DNA, patterns in rare subsets such as regulatory T cells may not have been reflected.

CDR1 is given as SQVTM and CDR2 as ANQGSEA, both from the germline V gene. Trimming leaves V shorter by 6 bases and J shorter by 3 bases, with the junction holding 4 bases beyond the gene matches. The CDR3 contains 13 residues, cysteine and phenylalanine counted. The CDR3 DNA has 39 bases and is translated from base 1. Worth noting for this clone: The target of this receptor is not known. Base qualities are not at hand, and no much larger clone is one base apart.

During colonoscopy, one to two pinch biopsies were obtained from the rectum for research. In controls, colonoscopy was performed for suspected IBD, macroscopically and histologically normal endoscopy was observed, and no IBD diagnosis was made within the following year. Before DNA isolation, rectal biopsies were subjected to proteinase K digestion. The Wizard kit (Promega) was used to extract genomic DNA from the blood and intestinal samples. Using the immunoSEQ TRB Survey service, rearranged CDR3 beta regions were amplified from genomic DNA with multiplex V and J primers. To keep sequencing depth the same across samples, survey-level depth of up to 500,000 reads per sample was applied. The libraries were purified and pooled, then sequenced using Illumina technology. The original methods were these. Productive clonality, sample overlap, pairwise scatters, CDR3 beta length, V/D/J gene usage and productiveness were assessed with immunoSEQ online tools. Alongside Shannon and Simpson indices, calculated diversity was computed as the number of unique rearrangements divided by total templates, multiplied by 100. Principal component analysis used the R prcomp function and ggbiplot package on Z-score normalized data. Morisita's index was used to quantify blood-rectal clonal overlap within each subject. Drawn from immuneACCESS, this table holds only the in-frame rearrangements with V and J called that TCRdb kept. Clones are partly lost; checked studies trace under half to an unresolved V gene and leave the rest unexplained. V and J calls and clone size are given by that table; D and trimming were obtained from the DNA. Across this sample there are fewer than 20,000 clones, with about 80% seen only once. Clones ranked in the top ten supply approximately 7.5% of the sample.

Sequencing input: gut tissue. This clonotype originated in a boy between 10 and 17 years old who was a control in a study of pediatric ulcerative colitis. The chain was built from TRBV29-1 and TRBJ2-7; 11 of the junction bases match TRBD1. CDR3 sequence: CSVWTGGVYEQYF. The DNA sequence follows: TGCAGCGTCTGGACAGGGGGCGTCTACGAGCAGTACTTC.